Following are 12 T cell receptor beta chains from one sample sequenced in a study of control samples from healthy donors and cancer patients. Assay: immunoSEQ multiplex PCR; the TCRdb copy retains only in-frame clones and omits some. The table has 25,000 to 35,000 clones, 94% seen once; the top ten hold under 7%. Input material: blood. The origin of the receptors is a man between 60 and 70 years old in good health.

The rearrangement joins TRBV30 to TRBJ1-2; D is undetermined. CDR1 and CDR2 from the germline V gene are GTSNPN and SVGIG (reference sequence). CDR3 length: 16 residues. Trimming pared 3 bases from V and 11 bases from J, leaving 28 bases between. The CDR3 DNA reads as TGTGCCTGGAGGAACCCCCTCGGACCGGGCTTTTTTGGATACACCTTC. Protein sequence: CAWRNPLGPGFFGYTF.

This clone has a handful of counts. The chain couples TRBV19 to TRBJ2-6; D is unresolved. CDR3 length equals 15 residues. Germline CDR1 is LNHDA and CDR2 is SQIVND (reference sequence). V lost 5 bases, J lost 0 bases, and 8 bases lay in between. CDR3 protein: CASSVPGSGANVLTF. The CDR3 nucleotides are TGTGCCAGTAGTGTCCCCGGCTCTGGGGCCAACGTCCTGACTTTC.

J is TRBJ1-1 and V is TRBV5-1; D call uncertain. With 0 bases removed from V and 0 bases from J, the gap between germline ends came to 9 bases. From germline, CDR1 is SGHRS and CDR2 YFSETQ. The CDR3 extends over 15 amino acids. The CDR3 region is CASSLAGVMNTEAFF. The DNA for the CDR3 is TGCGCCAGCAGCTTGGCAGGAGTCATGAACACTGAAGCTTTCTTT. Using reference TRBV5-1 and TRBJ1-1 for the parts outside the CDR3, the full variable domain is KAGVTQTPRYLIKTRGQQVTLSCSPISGHRSVSWYQQTPGQGLQFLFEYFSETQRNKGNFPGRFSGRQFSNSRSEMNVSTLELGDSALYLCASSLAGVMNTEAFFGQGTRLTVV.

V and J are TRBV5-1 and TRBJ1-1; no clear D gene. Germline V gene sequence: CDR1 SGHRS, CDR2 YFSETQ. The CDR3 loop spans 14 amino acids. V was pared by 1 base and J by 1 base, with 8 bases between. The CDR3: CASSLNVANTEAFF. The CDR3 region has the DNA TGCGCCAGCAGCTTGAACGTGGCGAACACTGAAGCTTTCTTT.

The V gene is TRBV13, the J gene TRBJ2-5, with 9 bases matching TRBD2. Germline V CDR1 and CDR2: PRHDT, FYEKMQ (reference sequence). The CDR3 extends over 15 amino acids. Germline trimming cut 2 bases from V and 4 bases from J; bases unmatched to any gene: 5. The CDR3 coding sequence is TGTGCCAGCAGCTTACGCCTAGCGGGGTCAGAGACCCAGTACTTC. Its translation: CASSLRLAGSETQYF.

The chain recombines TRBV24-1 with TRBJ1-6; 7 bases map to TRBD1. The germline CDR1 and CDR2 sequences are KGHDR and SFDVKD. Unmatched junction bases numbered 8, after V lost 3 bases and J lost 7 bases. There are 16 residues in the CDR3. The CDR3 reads CATSDHDRVENSPLHF. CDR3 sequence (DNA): TGTGCCACCAGTGATCATGACAGGGTTGAGAATTCACCCCTCCACTTT.

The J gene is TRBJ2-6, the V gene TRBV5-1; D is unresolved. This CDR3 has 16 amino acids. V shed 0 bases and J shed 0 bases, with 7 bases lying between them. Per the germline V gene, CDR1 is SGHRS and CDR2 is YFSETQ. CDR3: CASSLDRSSGANVLTF. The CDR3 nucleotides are TGCGCCAGCAGCTTGGATCGCAGCTCTGGGGCCAACGTCCTGACTTTC. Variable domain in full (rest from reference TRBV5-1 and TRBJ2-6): KAGVTQTPRYLIKTRGQQVTLSCSPISGHRSVSWYQQTPGQGLQFLFEYFSETQRNKGNFPGRFSGRQFSNSRSEMNVSTLELGDSALYLCASSLDRSSGANVLTFGAGSRLTVL.

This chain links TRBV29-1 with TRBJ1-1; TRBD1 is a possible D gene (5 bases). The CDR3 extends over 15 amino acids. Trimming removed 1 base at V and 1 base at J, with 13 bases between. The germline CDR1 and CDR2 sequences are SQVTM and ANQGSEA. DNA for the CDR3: TGCAGCGTTGAAGTGTTTCCCGGGACGAACACTGAAGCTTTCTTT. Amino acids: CSVEVFPGTNTEAFF.

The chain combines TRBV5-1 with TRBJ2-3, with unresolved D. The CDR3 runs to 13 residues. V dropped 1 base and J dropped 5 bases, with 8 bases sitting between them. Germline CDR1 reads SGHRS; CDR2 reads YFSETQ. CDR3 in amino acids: CASSLTVVDTQYF. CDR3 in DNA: TGCGCCAGCAGCTTGACGGTAGTAGATACGCAGTATTTT.

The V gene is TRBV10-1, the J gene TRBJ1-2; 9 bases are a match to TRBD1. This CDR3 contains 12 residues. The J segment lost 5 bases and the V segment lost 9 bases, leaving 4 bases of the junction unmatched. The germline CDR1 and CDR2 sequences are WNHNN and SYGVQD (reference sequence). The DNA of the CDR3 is TGCGCCAGACGGGACAGGGTTTATGGCTACACCTTC. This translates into CARRDRVYGYTF.

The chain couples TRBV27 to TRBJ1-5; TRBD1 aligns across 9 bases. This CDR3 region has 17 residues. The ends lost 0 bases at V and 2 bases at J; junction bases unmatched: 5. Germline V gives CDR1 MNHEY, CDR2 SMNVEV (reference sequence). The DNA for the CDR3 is TGTGCCAGCAGTTTATCTGGGACAGGGAGTGGCAATCAGCCCCAGCATTTT. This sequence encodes CASSLSGTGSGNQPQHF.

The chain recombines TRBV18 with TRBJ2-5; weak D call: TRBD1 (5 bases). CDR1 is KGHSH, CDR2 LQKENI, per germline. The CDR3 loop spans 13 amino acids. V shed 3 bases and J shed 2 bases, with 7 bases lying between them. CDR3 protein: CASSPGLQETQYF. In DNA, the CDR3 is TGTGCCAGCTCACCGGGGCTACAAGAGACCCAGTACTTC.